This T cell receptor (beta chain) was captured in a study of regulatory T cells in long-lasting Graves disease. Specified time point: newly diagnosed GD, antithyroid drugs for less than 3 months. RNA extracted from PBMCs served as the sequencing template. In each case, Graves' disease was diagnosed per American Thyroid Association guidelines. HTBI primers from iRepertoire and Arm-PCR of CDR3 regions yielded the TCR beta libraries. Each CDR3 protein gets one entry after TCRdb re-called the multiplex PCR reads with MiXCR. The sample consists of about 530,000 distinct CDR3 sequences, around 15% of them appearing once. V shed 0 bases and J shed 3 bases, with 14 bases lying between them. The length of the CDR3 is 15 residues. Germline V gene sequence: CDR1 DFQATT, CDR2 SNEGSKA (reference sequence). The same specimen was also included in a second study, on T cells in Graves' hyperthyroidism and ophthalmopathy. This second study says: The study excluded patients with uncontrolled infection, other autoimmune disease, pregnancy or lactation. Most thyroid clonotypes that were expanded above 0.001 also turned up in blood.

The receptor's source is a middle-aged woman with Graves disease. Sequencing was performed on peripheral blood mononuclear cells (PBMCs), taken at new diagnosis, from a patient treated with antithyroid drugs. The chain couples TRBV20-1 to TRBJ1-1; D gene uncertain. The CDR3 reads CSAREGSRPYTEAFF. The CDR3 nucleotides read TGCAGTGCTAGAGAGGGGTCACGACCCTACACTGAAGCTTTCTTT.